The next 21 T cell receptor beta chains were all read from a single sample in a study of cytomegalovirus exposure and HLA in healthy donors. Assay: immunoSEQ multiplex PCR; the TCRdb copy retains only in-frame clones and omits some. Counted here are 180,000 or so clones, about 83% occurring once; the ten biggest clones make up roughly 1.4%. The sample was PBMCs. These receptors came from a woman aged 25 to 39 in good health and CMV-seronegative.

V usage is TRBV30 and J usage is TRBJ2-5, with D tentatively TRBD1 (7 bases). The germline CDR1 and CDR2 sequences are GTSNPN and SVGIG (reference sequence). CDR3 length: 15 amino acids. V lost 0 bases to trimming and J lost 7 bases, with 18 bases between them. The CDR3 spells CAWSVTRGTAGTQYF. For the CDR3, the DNA is TGTGCCTGGAGTGTCACCCGCGGGACAGCGGGGACCCAGTACTTC. The full variable domain, rest sourced from reference TRBV30 and TRBJ2-5, is SQTIHQWPATLVQPVGSPLSLECTVEGTSNPNLYWYRQAAGRGLQLLFYSVGIGQISSEVPQNLSASRPQDRQFILSSKKLLLSDSGFYLCAWSVTRGTAGTQYFGPGTRLLVL.

The chain uses TRBV6-6 and TRBJ2-5, with TRBD2 identical over 7 bases. The junction had 10 bases not matched to a gene; V was cut back by 7 bases and J by 8 bases. The germline V gene has CDR1 MNHNY and CDR2 SVGAGI (reference sequence). This CDR3 contains 13 residues. CDR3 in amino acids: CASTAGLGRTQYF. DNA for the CDR3: TGTGCCAGCACTGCCGGACTAGGTAGAACCCAGTACTTC.

The chain couples TRBV4-1 to TRBJ2-7; a possible D gene is TRBD1 (6 bases). Trimming removed 5 bases from V and 5 bases from J, with 10 bases in between. This CDR3 has 12 residues. CDR1 MGHRA and CDR2 YSYEKL come from the germline V gene. For the CDR3, the DNA is TGCGCCAGCAGCGAACAGGGAGACGAGCAGTACTTC. It yields the protein CASSEQGDEQYF.

The V and J genes are TRBV6-1 and TRBJ1-3, with D unresolved. The CDR3 is made up of 15 amino acids. Per the germline V gene, CDR1 is MNHNS and CDR2 is SASEGT. V lost 1 base and J lost 4, with 11 bases in between. The DNA of the CDR3 is TGTGCCAGCAGTGAAGGCGGGGTGGAGGGAAACACCATATATTTT. It is translated as CASSEGGVEGNTIYF.

The rearrangement joins TRBV2 to TRBJ1-2; the D is unclear. V lost 6 bases and J 5 bases, leaving 10 bases between the germline ends. Looked up from germline, CDR1 is SNHLY and CDR2 is FYNNEI. CDR3 length: 12 amino acids. CDR3 coding DNA: TGTGCCAGCAGAGAAACAGAGTATGGCTACACCTTC. As protein: CASRETEYGYTF.

The chain employs TRBV7-9 and TRBJ1-1; TRBD1 might be the D (5 bases). Germline V gene lookup returns CDR1 SEHNR and CDR2 FQNEAQ (reference sequence). This CDR3 is built from 12 residues. Trimming left V 8 bases short and J 6 bases short, with 13 bases between. CDR3 nucleotide sequence: TGTGCCAGCGAGACAGAAGTTCCTGAAGCTTTCTTT. Amino acid sequence: CASETEVPEAFF.

V is TRBV5-1 and J is TRBJ1-2; D remains ambiguous. CDR1 and CDR2 from the germline V gene are SGHRS and YFSETQ. The CDR3 runs to 14 residues. V was cut by 3 bases and J by 5 bases, with 14 bases left in between. The CDR3 nucleotides read TGCGCCAGCAGCTCCGAAAGCCAGCGGTATGGCTACACCTTC. Encoded protein: CASSSESQRYGYTF.

The CDR3 region is CASSRGQGPRGVEKLFF. The DNA of the CDR3 is TGTGCCAGTAGTAGGGGACAGGGGCCCAGAGGAGTTGAAAAACTGTTTTTT. The chain couples TRBV19 to TRBJ1-4; TRBD1 matches 10 bases. J lost 7 bases, V lost 4 bases, and 12 bases had no gene match. The CDR3 spans 17 residues. Germline lookup yields CDR1 LNHDA and CDR2 SQIVND (reference sequence).

The genes are TRBV25-1 and TRBJ1-3, with TRBD1 identical over 10 bases. V dropped 2 bases and J dropped 4; count of bases not matched to a gene: 5. The CDR3 runs 16 residues. Germline V gene sequence: CDR1 MGHDK, CDR2 SYGVNS. CDR3 region: CASSEPGQGRGNTIYF. CDR3 sequence (DNA): TGTGCCAGCAGTGAACCGGGACAGGGGAGGGGAAACACCATATATTTT.

This clone was seen just once. The CDR3 reads CASSLSPQGDTEAFF. For the CDR3, the DNA is TGTGCCAGCAGTTTAAGCCCGCAGGGGGACACTGAAGCTTTCTTT. This sequence joins TRBV27 and TRBJ1-1, with 7 bases aligning to TRBD1. V trimming: 2 bases; J trimming: 3 bases; junction bases outside the gene matches: 6. CDR1 is MNHEY and CDR2 is SMNVEV in the germline V gene (reference sequence). This CDR3 region has 15 residues.

J is TRBJ2-7 and V is TRBV27, with 8 bases matching TRBD1. The length of the CDR3 is 14 residues. V lost 3 bases to trimming and J lost 3 bases; unmatched junction nucleotides: 4. Germline assignment: CDR1 MNHEY and CDR2 SMNVEV (reference sequence). The CDR3 nucleotides are TGTGCCAGCAGTTTGACGGGGACAGGCTACGAGCAGTACTTC. Translation gives CASSLTGTGYEQYF.

The rearrangement joins TRBV30 to TRBJ2-3; 9 nucleotides line up with TRBD2. Per the germline V gene, CDR1 is GTSNPN and CDR2 is SVGIG (reference sequence). The CDR3 runs 13 residues. CDR3 nucleotides: TGTGCTTTGAGCGGGGGGCTGGGGGATACGCAGTATTTT. Protein: CALSGGLGDTQYF.

The chain has TRBV30 and TRBJ2-6, with no clear D. Trimming stripped 0 bases from V and 4 bases from J, with 13 bases between. This CDR3 is built from 16 residues. Germline V gene sequence: CDR1 GTSNPN, CDR2 SVGIG (reference sequence). Here the CDR3 DNA reads TGTGCCTGGAGTGTACTGAAGACACCCGGGGCCAACGTCCTGACTTTC. Amino acids: CAWSVLKTPGANVLTF.

The V and J genes are TRBV10-2 and TRBJ1-1; TRBD1 is a possible D gene (5 bases). Trimming shortened V by 5 bases and J by 1 base, and 11 bases separated the two germline ends. CDR1 is WSHSY, CDR2 SAAADI, per germline. This CDR3 is built from 14 residues. The CDR3 DNA sequence: TGCGCCAGCAGTTGGCAGGGTTGGAACACTGAAGCTTTCTTT. This codes for CASSWQGWNTEAFF.

V gene TRBV2 combines with J gene TRBJ2-7; 8 positions match TRBD2. The CDR3 sequence is 13 residues long. CDR1 is SNHLY, CDR2 FYNNEI, per germline. V lost 7 bases and J lost 4; bases outside the gene matches: 6. DNA for the CDR3: TGTGCCAGCACGGGACTAGGGGTGTACGAGCAGTACTTC. Translating it yields CASTGLGVYEQYF. Variable domain in full (rest from reference TRBV2 and TRBJ2-7): EPEVTQTPSHQVTQMGQEVILRCVPISNHLYFYWYRQILGQKVEFLVSFYNNEISEKSEIFDDQFSVERPDGSNFTLKIRSTKLEDSAMYFCASTGLGVYEQYFGPGTRLTVT.

The chain employs TRBV2 and TRBJ2-1; possible D gene TRBD1, 5 bases. There are 11 residues in the CDR3. The V end lost 6 bases, the J end lost 11 bases, and 11 bases lay between the germline ends. The V gene's germline CDR1 is SNHLY and CDR2 FYNNEI. The CDR3 region is CASSKQGQQFF. CDR3 in DNA: TGTGCCAGCAGCAAGCAGGGTCAGCAGTTCTTC.

This clone has just one count. V gene TRBV5-1 combines with J gene TRBJ2-7, with D unresolved. This CDR3 contains 15 residues. Per germline, CDR1 SGHRS and CDR2 YFSETQ. Trimming cost V 1 base and J 1 base, with 12 bases left between them. CDR3 amino acids: CASSLPDGASYEQYF. CDR3 coding DNA: TGCGCCAGCAGCTTGCCGGATGGAGCTTCCTACGAGCAGTACTTC.

The V gene is TRBV27, the J gene TRBJ1-5, with D perhaps TRBD1 (6 bases). Per germline, CDR1 MNHEY and CDR2 SMNVEV (reference sequence). Deletions cut 6 bases from V and 0 bases from J, with 15 bases between. The CDR3 has 16 amino acids. The CDR3 sequence is CASSPGVGPSNQPQHF. CDR3 nucleotides: TGTGCCAGCAGCCCAGGGGTTGGACCTAGCAATCAGCCCCAGCATTTT.

The rearrangement uses TRBV11-3 and TRBJ2-7; 16 bases agree with TRBD2. Germline V CDR1 and CDR2: SGHNT, YENEEA. The CDR3 runs to 18 residues. V shed 8 bases and J 2 bases; nucleotides not matched to a gene: 12. CDR3 nucleotide sequence: TGTGCCAGCCAACTGCAGGGACTAGCGGGGGGGGGTCCCTACGAGCAGTACTTC. Translated: CASQLQGLAGGGPYEQYF.

The chain has TRBV5-1 and TRBJ1-1, with D tentatively TRBD1 (6 bases). Trimming pared 4 bases from V and 0 bases from J, leaving 10 bases between. This CDR3 is built from 14 residues. Per germline, CDR1 SGHRS and CDR2 YFSETQ. The CDR3 protein is CASSPGTLNTEAFF. In DNA, the CDR3 is TGCGCCAGCAGCCCCGGGACACTGAACACTGAAGCTTTCTTT.

The chain has TRBV27 and TRBJ1-1, with D unclear. V was pared by 1 base and J by 1 base, with 4 bases between. From germline, CDR1 is MNHEY and CDR2 SMNVEV (reference sequence). This CDR3 spans 13 amino acids. The CDR3 reads CASSLFKNTEAFF. Written as DNA, the CDR3 is TGTGCCAGCAGTTTATTTAAGAACACTGAAGCTTTCTTT.